This passage covers 16 T cell receptor beta chains from one sample sequenced in a study of T cell repertoires in cytomegalovirus infection. These receptors lack a known antigen. TCRdb called the reads again in MiXCR, with one record for every CDR3 protein. The sample carries about 740,000 distinct CDR3 sequences, about 33% recorded once. The sequencing used cultured PBMCs, collected from culture after CMV antigen stimulation. The receptors were sampled from a human donor in good health (CMV status not recorded). Some clones in this sample may be carry-over from other donors' samples.

The chain recombines TRBV7-9 with TRBJ2-1; D is tentatively TRBD1 or TRBD2 (5 bases each). Trimming removed 1 base from V and 5 bases from J, with 15 bases in between. Germline V CDR1 and CDR2: SEHNR, FQNEAQ (reference sequence). The CDR3 extends over 16 amino acids. The CDR3 bases are TGTGCCAGCAGCTTAGAGCGAGGGACGACCAACAATGAGCAGTTCTTC. Its protein is CASSLERGTTNNEQFF.

This chain connects TRBV5-6 to TRBJ1-2; TRBD1 might be the D (6 bases). Germline CDR1 is SGHDT and CDR2 is YYEEEE. Trimming took off 0 bases at V and 2 bases at J, with 11 bases between the two ends. The CDR3 runs 15 residues. The CDR3 sequence is CASSLADRLNYGYTF. CDR3 sequence (DNA): TGTGCCAGCAGCTTGGCCGACAGGTTGAACTATGGCTACACCTTC.

The chain carries TRBV6-1 and TRBJ2-7; D possibly corresponds to TRBD2 (5 bases). CDR3 length: 14 amino acids. Germline V gene sequence: CDR1 MNHNS, CDR2 SASEGT. V was cut by 5 bases and J by 4 bases, with 15 bases left in between. The CDR3 spells CASSSIFLAYEQYF. CDR3 DNA: TGTGCCAGCAGTTCCATCTTTTTAGCGTACGAGCAGTACTTC.

This clonotype was found a few times. The rearrangement joins TRBV28 to TRBJ2-3; D not resolved. CDR3 length equals 15 residues. Per germline, CDR1 MDHEN and CDR2 SYDVKM. V gave up 4 bases and J gave up 0 bases, with 11 bases separating them. The CDR3 reads CASSSQTPSTDTQYF. CDR3 nucleotides: TGTGCCAGCAGTTCCCAAACCCCAAGCACAGATACGCAGTATTTT.

The J gene is TRBJ2-5, the V gene TRBV7-2; 14 positions agree with TRBD2. The germline V gene encodes CDR1 SGHTA and CDR2 FQGNSA. V dropped 1 base and J dropped 5; count of bases not matched to a gene: 6. The CDR3 length is 17 residues. The CDR3 bases are TGTGCCAGCAGCTTAGGGGGACTAGCGGGGGCCGGGGAGACCCAGTACTTC. Protein sequence: CASSLGGLAGAGETQYF.

Many counts were recorded for this clonotype. The DNA for the CDR3 is TGTGCCAGCAGCACCCCGGGACTAGCGGTAGCCAAAAACATTCAGTACTTC. As protein: CASSTPGLAVAKNIQYF. This chain links TRBV7-2 with TRBJ2-4, with 11 positions matching TRBD2. Trimming cost V 5 bases and J 0 bases; bases outside gene matches: 6. Germline loops: CDR1 SGHTA, CDR2 FQGNSA. The CDR3 runs to 17 residues.

V gene TRBV5-1 combines with J gene TRBJ2-2; a possible D gene is TRBD1 (5 bases). The CDR3 is made up of 14 amino acids. The ends were cut back, 7 bases at V and 0 bases at J, with 10 bases in the middle. From germline, CDR1 is SGHRS and CDR2 YFSETQ. The DNA of the CDR3 is TGCGCCAGCGCAGACAGTCCGAACACCGGGGAGCTGTTTTTT. The encoded protein is CASADSPNTGELFF.

V usage is TRBV7-9 and J usage is TRBJ2-2; TRBD2 might be the D (6 bases). Germline loops: CDR1 SEHNR, CDR2 FQNEAQ (reference sequence). The CDR3 has 14 residues. Deletions cut 3 bases from V and 7 bases from J, with 12 bases between. The CDR3 protein is CASSFGSSDGELFF. DNA for the CDR3: TGTGCCAGCAGCTTCGGCTCTAGCGACGGGGAGCTGTTTTTT.

This clonotype was counted only a few times. Its ends do not fully match the called genes, so a read error is possible. The chain joins TRBV11-2 to TRBJ1-1; D gene uncertain. In germline, CDR1 is SGHAT, CDR2 FQNNGV. This CDR3 spans 11 amino acids. The CDR3 DNA is TGTGCCAGCAGCCACGGACCCTCCCCCCTCTTT. Its protein product is CASSHGPSPLF.

This clonotype was counted ten times or more. This chain connects TRBV12-3 or TRBV12-4 to TRBJ1-5; no clear D gene. The CDR3 runs to 15 residues. V gave up 5 bases and J gave up 0 bases, with 11 bases separating them. The CDR3: CASSPEGFSNQPQHF. DNA for the CDR3: TGTGCCAGCAGTCCTGAAGGGTTTAGCAATCAGCCCCAGCATTTT.

The chain joins TRBV15 to TRBJ1-6; 8 nucleotides line up with TRBD1. The ends lost 4 bases at V and 2 bases at J; junction bases unmatched: 10. The CDR3 is 18 residues long. Per the germline V gene, CDR1 is LNHNV and CDR2 is YYDKDF (reference sequence). In DNA, the CDR3 is TGTGCCACCAGCACGGACAGGGTCATGGGTCCCTATAATTCACCCCTCCACTTT. Its protein product is CATSTDRVMGPYNSPLHF.

The chain uses TRBV19 and TRBJ1-5; weak D call: TRBD1 (5 bases). V lost 3 bases to trimming and J lost 7 bases, with 10 bases between them. Germline CDR1 reads LNHDA; CDR2 reads SQIVND (reference sequence). The CDR3 is 13 residues long. CDR3 sequence reads: CASSMTEIQPQHF. In nucleotides, the CDR3 is TGTGCCAGTAGTATGACAGAAATCCAGCCCCAGCATTTT.

The count of this clonotype is one. V is TRBV10-2 and J is TRBJ2-7; D may match TRBD1 or TRBD2 (6 bases each). Germline V CDR1 and CDR2: WSHSY, SAAADI. The CDR3 runs 17 residues. V was pared by 5 bases and J by 4 bases, with 24 bases between. CDR3 amino acids: CASSRVFRPGASYEQYF. CDR3 coding DNA: TGCGCCAGCAGTAGAGTCTTCCGCCCGGGGGCGTCGTACGAGCAGTACTTC.

The rearrangement joins TRBV6-5 to TRBJ2-1; no definite D call. Germline assignment: CDR1 MNHEY and CDR2 SVGAGI. Between the trimmed V and J ends, which lost 9 bases and 8 bases, there was a span of 23 bases. The CDR3 contains 15 residues. The CDR3 sequence is CASGRGSPYRDEQFF. The CDR3 region has the DNA TGTGCCAGTGGTCGTGGAAGTCCTTATCGGGATGAGCAGTTCTTC.

This chain uses TRBV7-2 with TRBJ1-1, with D perhaps TRBD1 (5 bases). CDR1 SGHTA and CDR2 FQGNSA come from the germline V gene. V shed 2 bases and J shed 4 bases, with 11 bases lying between them. There are 14 residues in the CDR3. The CDR3 is CASSLMAGSTEAFF. Here the CDR3 DNA reads TGTGCCAGCAGCTTAATGGCAGGGAGCACTGAAGCTTTCTTT.

This clonotype was observed a handful of times. The chain joins TRBV7-2 to TRBJ1-5; D ambiguous. V was shortened by 2 bases and J by 0 bases, with 17 bases between the two germline ends. The CDR3 is made up of 18 amino acids. The germline CDR1 and CDR2 sequences are SGHTA and FQGNSA. The CDR3 loop reads CASSLYAFRVYSNQPQHF. Here the CDR3 DNA reads TGTGCCAGCAGCTTATACGCGTTTCGGGTCTATAGCAATCAGCCCCAGCATTTT.